Listed below are T cell receptor beta chains from one sample, sequenced in a study of control samples from healthy donors and cancer patients. Produced via immunoSEQ multiplex PCR; TCRdb's table is partial and in-frame only. The sample carries around 110,000 clones, 85% to 90% recorded once. The sample consisted of PBMCs. The receptors derive from a woman in her fifties or sixties with colorectal cancer. CDR3s include the opening cysteine and the closing phenylalanine or tryptophan. The D gene is left open where the match is weak. Not all rows give a size; the values are once, few, many and, for expanded clones, a class.

>.|.|TRBJ1-2|TRBV3-1/TRBV3-2
TGTGCCAGCAGCCAGGTTCCGATAGGCTATGGCTACACCTTC
CASSQVPIGYGYTF
>.|.|TRBJ2-5|TRBV5-4
TGTGCCAGCAGCTTGGCCGAGACAGGACCAGAGACCCAGTACTTC
CASSLAETGPETQYF
>.|.|TRBJ1-6|TRBV11-3
TGTGCCAGCAGCTTAGGGGCAAATTCACCCCTCCACTTT
CASSLGANSPLHF
>.|.|TRBJ2-6|TRBV27
TGTGCCAGCAGTTTACGGGGAAGAGGTAGCTCTGGGGCCAACGTCCTGACTTTC
CASSLRGRGSSGANVLTF
>.|.|TRBJ1-1|TRBV5-4
TGTGCCAGCAGCCCGGACAGATACAACACTGAAGCTTTCTTT
CASSPDRYNTEAFF
>once|.|TRBJ2-1|TRBV7-3
TGTGCCAGCAGCTTAGGTGTGGACTCCTACAATGAGCAGTTCTTC
CASSLGVDSYNEQFF
>.|.|TRBJ2-5|TRBV3-1/TRBV3-2
TGTGCCAGCAGCCAAGACCTGGCATCAGGGCGGGAGACCCAGTACTTC
CASSQDLASGRETQYF
>.|.|TRBJ1-3|TRBV13
TGTGCCAGCAGCCTCGGGTACTCAGGAAACACCATATATTTT
CASSLGYSGNTIYF
>.|.|TRBJ1-3|TRBV3-1/TRBV3-2
TGTGCCAGCAACTGGGGGGTCGGAAACACCATATATTTT
CASNWGVGNTIYF
>.|TRBD1|TRBJ1-6|TRBV19
TGTGCCAGTAGTCCCGAAGGGGGCATTAGGAGTTCACCCCTCCACTTT
CASSPEGGIRSSPLHF
>once|.|TRBJ2-1|TRBV7-2
TGTGCCAGCAGCCAACAACAGTCTGGTGAGCAGTTCTTC
CASSQQQSGEQFF
>.|TRBD2|TRBJ2-1|TRBV5-1
TGCGCCAGCAGCTACACTAGCGGGAATCTTTTAGAGCAGTTCTTC
CASSYTSGNLLEQFF
>.|TRBD1|TRBJ1-6|TRBV4-1
TGCGCCAGCAGCCAAGATAGCCAAGGACAGGCAATGGATTCACCCCTCCACTTT
CASSQDSQGQAMDSPLHF
>.|TRBD2|TRBJ2-7|TRBV27
TGTGCCAGCAGTCCTCTTAAAGCGGGAGGGTTCCAGCAGTACTTC
CASSPLKAGGFQQYF
>.|.|TRBJ1-1|TRBV6-1
TGTGCCAGCAGTGAACAGGCAGGGGCAGCTGAAGCTTTCTTT
CASSEQAGAAEAFF
>.|.|TRBJ2-3|TRBV3-1/TRBV3-2
TGTGCCAGCAGCCAAGTGGCCCGAGGCACAGATACGCAGTATTTT
CASSQVARGTDTQYF
>few|.|TRBJ1-6|TRBV14
TGTGCCAGCAGACCGACACACGAGAATTCACCCCTCCACTTT
CASRPTHENSPLHF